The 22 T cell receptor beta chains reported below all come from one sample, sequenced in a study of Graves' ophthalmopathy and Graves' hyperthyroidism. TCR beta CDR3 amplification used RNA transcripts. HTBI primers were used in a first-round RT-PCR, which preceded a second-round multiplex PCR. TCRdb re-called the multiplex PCR reads with MiXCR, one entry per CDR3 protein. The table includes under 250,000 distinct CDR3 sequences, around 28% detected once. Sequenced: peripheral blood. All receptors come from a man in his fifties or sixties with Graves' ophthalmopathy.

This clonotype was counted ten times or more. The genes are TRBV9 and TRBJ2-7; TRBD1 matches at 10 bases. Germline assignment: CDR1 SGDLS and CDR2 YYNGEE. This CDR3 contains 14 residues. V trimming: 4 bases; J trimming: 4 bases; junction bases outside the gene matches: 5. CDR3 nucleotide sequence: TGTGCCAGCAGCCGAGGACAGGGGGTTTACGAGCAGTACTTC. Residues: CASSRGQGVYEQYF.

Ten or more counts support this clonotype. The chain has TRBV12-3 or TRBV12-4 and TRBJ1-2; D perhaps matches TRBD1 (5 bases). With 6 bases removed from V and 4 bases from J, the gap between germline ends came to 15 bases. The CDR3 loop spans 14 amino acids. This CDR3 reads CASREGVGGYGYTF. CDR3 DNA sequence: TGTGCCAGCAGAGAAGGGGTGGGAGGCTATGGCTACACCTTC.

This clonotype was seen repeatedly, ten times or more. The chain joins TRBV29-1 to TRBJ2-7; TRBD2 matches at 7 bases. CDR1 is SQVTM and CDR2 is ANQGSEA in the germline V gene. The length of the CDR3 is 13 residues. V gave up 3 bases and J gave up 2 bases; unmatched junction bases: 4. CDR3 sequence: CSVERERPYEQYF. The CDR3 DNA follows: TGCAGCGTTGAGCGGGAGAGACCCTACGAGCAGTACTTC.

V gene TRBV6-1 combines with J gene TRBJ1-2; possibly TRBD1 for D (6 bases). Germline lookup yields CDR1 MNHNS and CDR2 SASEGT. CDR3 size: 14 residues. V was trimmed by 5 bases and J by 4 bases, leaving 14 bases between them. CDR3 nucleotide sequence: TGTGCCAGCAGTCCGCGGACAGACCCCTATGGCTACACCTTC. Its translation is CASSPRTDPYGYTF.

This clonotype has at least ten counts. V is TRBV6-5 and J is TRBJ2-7; perhaps TRBD1 as D (5 bases). Germline-derived CDR1 and CDR2 are MNHEY and SVGAGI. There are 16 residues in the CDR3. V was trimmed by 7 bases and J by 0 bases, leaving 19 bases between them. CDR3 coding DNA: TGTGCCAGCAAGAGCCGCCAGGGCTCTGGCTCCTACGAGCAGTACTTC. Its protein is CASKSRQGSGSYEQYF.

This clonotype was counted at least ten times. This chain connects TRBV28 to TRBJ2-7; unclear D gene. CDR1 is MDHEN and CDR2 is SYDVKM in the germline V gene. Trimming cost V 6 bases and J 2 bases, with 11 bases left between them. The CDR3 runs 13 residues. In DNA form, the CDR3 reads TGTGCCAGCAGACACCGTTCCGCCTACGAGCAGTACTTC. It is translated as CASRHRSAYEQYF. The variable domain in full, completed from reference TRBV28 and TRBJ2-7, reads DVKVTQSSRYLVKRTGEKVFLECVQDMDHENMFWYRQDPGLGLRLIYFSYDVKMKEKGDIPEGYSVSREKKERFSLILESASTNQTSMYLCASRHRSAYEQYFGPGTRLTVT.

CDR3 bases: TGTGCCAGCAGCCGGGACAGGGCACACGAGCAGTACTTC. Translation: CASSRDRAHEQYF. This chain connects TRBV6-1 to TRBJ2-7; 9 bases fit TRBD1. The CDR3 loop spans 13 amino acids. Germline V gene lookup returns CDR1 MNHNS and CDR2 SASEGT. J was trimmed by 5 bases and V by 6 bases; bases with no gene match: 5.

The table lists this clonotype with many counts. The chain joins TRBV12-3 or TRBV12-4 to TRBJ1-1; D ambiguous. The CDR3 contains 13 residues. Trimming pared 3 bases from V and 1 base from J, leaving 6 bases between. This CDR3 is CASSFQENTEAFF. In DNA, the CDR3 is TGTGCCAGCAGTTTCCAGGAGAACACTGAAGCTTTCTTT.

This clonotype was seen repeatedly, ten times or more. The rearrangement links TRBV28 to TRBJ1-5; 8 bases are a match to TRBD1. The CDR3 contains 16 residues. The junction had 9 bases not matched to a gene; V was cut back by 5 bases and J by 3 bases. Per germline, CDR1 MDHEN and CDR2 SYDVKM. The CDR3 sequence: CASSPYGTGNNQPQHF. The CDR3 nucleotides read TGTGCCAGCAGTCCATACGGGACAGGCAACAATCAGCCCCAGCATTTT. The full variable domain, in which reference TRBV28 and TRBJ1-5 provide the parts outside the CDR3, is DVKVTQSSRYLVKRTGEKVFLECVQDMDHENMFWYRQDPGLGLRLIYFSYDVKMKEKGDIPEGYSVSREKKERFSLILESASTNQTSMYLCASSPYGTGNNQPQHFGDGTRLSIL.

There are many counts of this clonotype. The chain is built from TRBV19 and TRBJ1-1; D unclear. Per germline, CDR1 LNHDA and CDR2 SQIVND (reference sequence). This CDR3 is 14 amino acids long. Between the trimmed V and J ends, which lost 5 bases and 2 bases, there was a span of 12 bases. The CDR3 region has the DNA TGTGCCAGTAGTGGCCCGACTCGCAACACTGAAGCTTTCTTT. Translated: CASSGPTRNTEAFF.

This clonotype turned up a few times. The chain employs TRBV15 and TRBJ1-5, with TRBD1 identical over 9 bases. The V gene's germline CDR1 is LNHNV and CDR2 YYDKDF (reference sequence). Losses at the gene ends were 3 bases for V and 6 bases for J; bases not matched to a gene: 9. This CDR3 is 16 amino acids long. The CDR3 is CATSSSKTGGGQPQHF. In DNA form, the CDR3 reads TGTGCCACCAGCAGCTCAAAAACAGGGGGCGGTCAGCCCCAGCATTTT.

The rearrangement links TRBV6-2 or TRBV6-3 to TRBJ1-1, with unresolved D. The CDR3 has 13 amino acids. The germline gives CDR1 MNHEY, CDR2 SVGEGT. Trimming pared 0 bases from V and 4 bases from J, leaving 6 bases between. The CDR3, as DNA: TGTGCCAGCAGTTACTCGGATTTCACTGAAGCTTTCTTT. Translation gives CASSYSDFTEAFF.

This clonotype was detected ten times or more. This chain links TRBV29-1 with TRBJ1-1; TRBD1 aligns across 7 bases. This CDR3 has 14 residues. V gave up 3 bases and J gave up 5 bases; unmatched junction bases: 9. CDR1 and CDR2 from the germline V gene are SQVTM and ANQGSEA. Written as DNA, the CDR3 is TGCAGCGTTGATGGAACAGGGGATCGGACTGAAGCTTTCTTT. It codes for CSVDGTGDRTEAFF.

The chain uses TRBV12-3 or TRBV12-4 and TRBJ2-7; D might be TRBD1 or TRBD2, each matching 5 bases. V lost 6 bases to trimming and J lost 4 bases, with 19 bases between them. The CDR3 is made up of 15 amino acids. In nucleotides, the CDR3 is TGTGCCAGCAGCCTGGGACCCATGGTAGTATACGAGCAGTACTTC. Translation: CASSLGPMVVYEQYF.

This clonotype was counted ten times or more. The chain joins TRBV5-1 to TRBJ2-5, with TRBD1 identical over 9 bases. Germline CDR1 reads SGHRS; CDR2 reads YFSETQ. The CDR3 has 17 residues. The J segment lost 5 bases and the V segment lost 0 bases, leaving 11 bases of the junction unmatched. The CDR3 DNA sequence: TGCGCCAGCAGCTTGGCGACAGGGGGAGGTACCGGGGAGACCCAGTACTTC. Residues: CASSLATGGGTGETQYF. Full variable domain (outside the CDR3, taken from reference TRBV5-1 and TRBJ2-5): KAGVTQTPRYLIKTRGQQVTLSCSPISGHRSVSWYQQTPGQGLQFLFEYFSETQRNKGNFPGRFSGRQFSNSRSEMNVSTLELGDSALYLCASSLATGGGTGETQYFGPGTRLLVL.

This clonotype was picked up many times. The chain links TRBV12-3 or TRBV12-4 to TRBJ2-5; D may correspond to TRBD1 or TRBD2 (5 bases each). V gave up 5 bases and J gave up 5 bases, with 12 bases separating them. The CDR3 is 13 residues long. The CDR3 nucleotides read TGTGCCAGCAGTCAGGGAGTCCAGGAGACCCAGTACTTC. Translating it yields CASSQGVQETQYF.

There are many counts of this clonotype. The rearrangement links TRBV28 to TRBJ2-2; 8 bases map to TRBD2. Germline lookup yields CDR1 MDHEN and CDR2 SYDVKM. With 5 bases clipped from V and 7 bases from J, the junction kept 9 bases outside the gene matches. This CDR3 is built from 15 residues. The CDR3 nucleotides read TGTGCCAGCAGTCCGACCAGCGGGAGTGTCGGGGAGCTGTTTTTT. Translation: CASSPTSGSVGELFF.

V and J are TRBV6-1 and TRBJ1-1; possibly TRBD1 for D (5 bases). The CDR3 is 14 residues long. The germline V and J ends were trimmed by 6 bases and 1 base, with 12 bases remaining between them. Germline V gene lookup returns CDR1 MNHNS and CDR2 SASEGT. The CDR3 nucleotides are TGTGCCAGCAGGGTACAGGAGGAGAACACTGAAGCTTTCTTT. Its translation is CASRVQEENTEAFF.

This clonotype was seen ten or more times. The rearrangement uses TRBV3-1 and TRBJ2-7; tentatively, D is TRBD1 or TRBD2 (6 bases each). The V gene lost 0 bases and the J gene lost 6 bases, with 15 bases spanning the gap. CDR1 is LGHDT and CDR2 is YNNKEL in the germline V gene (reference sequence). The CDR3 is made up of 15 amino acids. Here the CDR3 reads CASSQEGGPRAEQYF. As DNA, the CDR3 is TGTGCCAGCAGCCAAGAGGGGGGCCCTAGGGCCGAGCAGTACTTC.

This clonotype was counted only a few times. The chain combines TRBV28 with TRBJ1-1, with D tentatively TRBD1 (6 bases). The length of the CDR3 is 13 residues. Germline-derived CDR1 and CDR2 are MDHEN and SYDVKM. V was trimmed by 6 bases and J by 3 bases, leaving 11 bases between them. This CDR3 is CASSYRGHTEAFF. Written as DNA, the CDR3 is TGTGCCAGCAGCTATCGGGGGCACACTGAAGCTTTCTTT.

The chain employs TRBV12-5 and TRBJ2-2; TRBD2 might be the D (6 bases). Germline assignment: CDR1 LGHNT and CDR2 FRNRAP. With 3 bases removed from V and 4 bases from J, the gap between germline ends came to 12 bases. The CDR3 covers 15 residues. Here the CDR3 reads CASGLLGEATGELFF. The CDR3, as DNA: TGTGCTAGTGGTTTACTAGGGGAGGCCACCGGGGAGCTGTTTTTT.

This clonotype was seen many times. CDR3 sequence (DNA): TGTGCCAGCAGCTTAGCCCCGACAGGGACGGAGACCCAGTACTTC. Translated, it gives CASSLAPTGTETQYF. The V gene is TRBV7-2, the J gene TRBJ2-5; 7 nucleotides match TRBD1. With V trimmed by 0 bases and J by 5 bases, 6 bases remained unmatched. The germline gives CDR1 SGHTA, CDR2 FQGNSA. There are 15 residues in the CDR3.